What follows describes a single TCR beta chain. These data belong to a study of T cell changes during pregnancy in multiple sclerosis. Germline lookup yields CDR1 GTSNPN and CDR2 SVGIG (reference sequence). The CDR3 extends over 15 amino acids. V was shortened by 5 bases and J by 5 bases, with 21 bases between the two germline ends. This table comes from immunoSEQ multiplex PCR, and its TCRdb copy is limited to in-frame clones, with some not included. The table includes around 86,000 clones, about 93% detected once. This specimen was peripheral blood, taken in the first trimester of pregnancy. The chain recombines TRBV30 with TRBJ1-1, with D hard to call. The sequence was collected from a female donor with multiple sclerosis, enrolled in a pregnancy study. The DNA for the CDR3 is TGTGCCTGGTGGGAGAGAGGTCAATGGAGGACTGAAGCTTTCTTT. Translating it yields CAWWERGQWRTEAFF.